One and the same sample provided the 14 T cell receptor beta chains below, sequenced in a study of blood T cell repertoires in COVID-19. This table comes from immunoSEQ multiplex PCR, and its TCRdb copy is limited to in-frame clones, with some not included. The sample carries hundreds of thousands of clones, 70% to 90% recorded once. The specimen sequenced was PBMCs or T cells enriched from blood (not recorded which). These receptors were taken from a woman younger than 30 who had been exposed to COVID-19.

The chain joins TRBV4-3 to TRBJ1-6; 7 nucleotides agree with TRBD1. CDR3 length: 14 amino acids. Looked up from germline, CDR1 is LGHNA and CDR2 is YSLEER. V gave up 6 bases and J gave up 4 bases; unmatched junction bases: 3. The CDR3 is CASRQGQYNSPLHF. In DNA form, the CDR3 reads TGCGCCAGCAGGCAGGGACAGTATAATTCACCCCTCCACTTT.

The count of this clone is one. This sequence joins TRBV6-5 and TRBJ2-5; TRBD2 might be the D (5 bases). This CDR3 has 14 amino acids. The V and J ends lost 6 bases and 7 bases respectively, with 18 bases between them. Germline CDR1 MNHEY, CDR2 SVGAGI. Here the CDR3 DNA reads TGTGCCAGCAGCCCCTCACTAGTATCGGGGACCCAGTACTTC. It yields the protein CASSPSLVSGTQYF.

The V gene is TRBV6-6, the J gene TRBJ1-1, with D unresolved. The V and J ends lost 8 bases and 7 bases respectively, with 20 bases between them. This CDR3 spans 14 amino acids. Germline assignment: CDR1 MNHNY and CDR2 SVGAGI (reference sequence). CDR3 sequence (DNA): TGTGCCAGCTGCCCCGAGGCGGAACTCTGTGAAGCTTTCTTT. This gives the protein CASCPEAELCEAFF.

The J gene is TRBJ2-1, the V gene TRBV5-1; D is uncertain. Germline V gene lookup returns CDR1 SGHRS and CDR2 YFSETQ. V was clipped by 2 bases and J by 5 bases, with 17 bases between them. This CDR3 contains 16 residues. The CDR3 nucleotides are TGCGCCAGCAGCTTACCGCGGTTAGCTGAAAACAATGAGCAGTTCTTC. Its protein product is CASSLPRLAENNEQFF.

This chain links TRBV6-2 or TRBV6-3 with TRBJ1-4; D gene uncertain. V gave up 0 bases and J gave up 11 bases, with 10 bases separating them. This CDR3 spans 13 amino acids. Germline CDR1 is MNHEY and CDR2 is SVGEGT. The DNA of the CDR3 is TGTGCCAGCAGTTACTCACTCGATTGGAAACTGTTTTTT. Amino acids: CASSYSLDWKLFF.

The chain has TRBV27 and TRBJ2-1; 15 positions agree with TRBD2. CDR1 is MNHEY, CDR2 SMNVEV, per germline (reference sequence). V shed 4 bases and J 7 bases; nucleotides not matched to a gene: 2. The CDR3 runs to 15 residues. As DNA, the CDR3 is TGTGCCAGCAGTTCCGGGACTAGCGGGAGGAATGAGCAGTTCTTC. Translated, it gives CASSSGTSGRNEQFF.

V gene TRBV4-2 combines with J gene TRBJ2-5, with D possibly TRBD2 on 6 matching bases. The germline V gene has CDR1 LGHNA and CDR2 YNFKEQ. V lost 0 bases to trimming and J lost 5 bases, with 25 bases between them. The CDR3 is 19 residues long. The CDR3 sequence: CASSQDGAGGDPVGETQYF. CDR3 bases: TGTGCCAGCAGCCAAGATGGGGCCGGGGGAGACCCAGTGGGGGAGACCCAGTACTTC.

V gene TRBV7-8 combines with J gene TRBJ2-3, with 11 positions matching TRBD2. The germline V gene has CDR1 SGHVS and CDR2 FQNEAQ. The CDR3 has 18 residues. V was pared by 0 bases and J by 5 bases, with 10 bases of the junction left unmatched. Here the CDR3 DNA reads TGTGCCAGCAGCTTAGCGCGAGTTAGCGGGAGGGCCGGAGATACGCAGTATTTT. Translated, it gives CASSLARVSGRAGDTQYF.

The chain is built from TRBV5-6 and TRBJ1-3; D remains unclear. Germline CDR1 and CDR2: SGHDT and YYEEEE. The CDR3 sequence is 18 residues long. V shed 4 bases and J shed 3 bases, with 23 bases lying between them. The DNA for the CDR3 is TGTGCCAGCAGCCTCCAGAGGTCATGGAGCCGTCTTGGAAACACCATATATTTT. Translated: CASSLQRSWSRLGNTIYF.

This clone showed up just a few times. J is TRBJ2-7 and V is TRBV4-1; D unresolved. From germline, CDR1 is MGHRA and CDR2 YSYEKL. Trimming took off 0 bases at V and 6 bases at J, with 18 bases between the two ends. The CDR3 has 16 residues. The CDR3 loop reads CASSQDTPGFGGEQYF. CDR3 sequence (DNA): TGCGCCAGCAGCCAAGATACCCCGGGTTTCGGTGGCGAGCAGTACTTC.

This clone was observed a handful of times. The chain joins TRBV5-1 to TRBJ2-1, with 7 bases matching TRBD1. CDR1 and CDR2 from the germline V gene are SGHRS and YFSETQ. This CDR3 contains 15 residues. The junction had 10 bases not matched to a gene; V was cut back by 3 bases and J by 7 bases. The CDR3 nucleotides read TGCGCCAGCAGCTATAGGGGGCGCGATTTAAATGAGCAGTTCTTC. Translating it yields CASSYRGRDLNEQFF. The whole variable domain, filled in from reference TRBV5-1 and TRBJ2-1, reads KAGVTQTPRYLIKTRGQQVTLSCSPISGHRSVSWYQQTPGQGLQFLFEYFSETQRNKGNFPGRFSGRQFSNSRSEMNVSTLELGDSALYLCASSYRGRDLNEQFFGPGTRLTVL.

The chain combines TRBV3-1 (or the pseudogene TRBV3-2) with TRBJ1-1, with D hard to call. Trimming left V 0 bases short and J 0 bases short, with 14 bases between. Germline lookup yields CDR1 LGHDT and CDR2 YNNKEL (reference sequence). The length of the CDR3 is 17 residues. For the CDR3, the DNA is TGTGCCAGCAGCCAAGATGTGATCCTTCACATGAACACTGAAGCTTTCTTT. It yields the protein CASSQDVILHMNTEAFF.

The chain combines TRBV28 with TRBJ1-2; a possible D gene is TRBD1 (5 bases). Germline V lookup: CDR1 MDHEN, CDR2 SYDVKM. The CDR3 has 13 residues. The V end lost 2 bases, the J end lost 8 bases, and 12 bases lay between the germline ends. In nucleotides, the CDR3 is TGTGCCAGCAGTTTAGGTGGGGCCGGAGGCTACACCTTC. It codes for CASSLGGAGGYTF.

V gene TRBV3-1 (or the pseudogene TRBV3-2) combines with J gene TRBJ2-7; TRBD2 might be the D (5 bases). This CDR3 is built from 12 residues. V was shortened by 0 bases and J by 7 bases, with 7 bases between the two germline ends. Per germline, CDR1 LGHDT and CDR2 YNNKEL (reference sequence). For the CDR3, the DNA is TGTGCCAGCAGCCAAGATCCGGGAGAGCAGTACTTC. Amino acid sequence: CASSQDPGEQYF.